These 7 T cell receptor beta chains originate from one sample sequenced in a study of T cells after yellow fever vaccination. TCRdb redid the calling of the 5' RACE reads with MiXCR, one entry per CDR3 protein. The sample has around 180,000 distinct CDR3 sequences; about 6.2% are singletons. The sample consisted of CD4+ T cells sorted from PBMCs, taken on the day of the first yellow fever vaccination. The receptors originated from a man aged 18 to 30 who received the YFV17D yellow fever vaccine.

This clonotype was seen more than once but under ten times. The chain has TRBV27 and TRBJ1-2, with D possibly being TRBD1 (5 bases). This CDR3 region has 14 residues. The germline gives CDR1 MNHEY, CDR2 SMNVEV (reference sequence). V lost 10 bases and J 6 bases, leaving 21 bases between the germline ends. The CDR3 DNA sequence: TGTGCCACACACTCACCCGGGGGAGGAGATGGCTACACCTTC. It codes for CATHSPGGGDGYTF.

This clonotype was found many times. This sequence joins TRBV2 and TRBJ2-1; the D is unclear. The CDR3 consists of 11 residues. V lost 10 bases and J 5 bases, leaving 9 bases between the germline ends. From germline, CDR1 is SNHLY and CDR2 FYNNEI. CDR3 sequence (DNA): TGTGCCACCCGATATCACAATGAGCAGTTCTTC. Translating it yields CATRYHNEQFF.

The chain joins TRBV19 to TRBJ2-1, with a weak D call TRBD1 (5 bases). The germline V gene has CDR1 LNHDA and CDR2 SQIVND (reference sequence). This CDR3 contains 16 residues. Deletions cut 1 base from V and 0 bases from J, with 10 bases between. In DNA form, the CDR3 reads TGTGCCAGTAGTATAGGGGGCCTGAGCTCCTACAATGAGCAGTTCTTC. Protein sequence: CASSIGGLSSYNEQFF.

Many counts were recorded for this clonotype. The gene calls are TRBV5-5 and TRBJ1-3; 7 bases fit TRBD1. This CDR3 has 16 amino acids. With 4 bases clipped from V and 0 bases from J, the junction kept 7 bases outside the gene matches. Germline CDR1 SGHKS, CDR2 YYEKEE (reference sequence). CDR3 loop: CASSDYRGRSGNTIYF. Here the CDR3 DNA reads TGTGCCAGCAGCGACTACAGGGGCCGCTCTGGAAACACCATATATTTT.

This clonotype was observed a handful of times. The chain combines TRBV7-2 with TRBJ2-5; 9 positions agree with TRBD2. The CDR3 spans 15 residues. Per the germline V gene, CDR1 is SGHTA and CDR2 is FQGNSA. V gave up 5 bases and J gave up 5 bases; unmatched junction bases: 9. The CDR3 region is CASSEGLAGWETQYF. CDR3 DNA: TGTGCCAGCAGCGAGGGACTAGCAGGGTGGGAGACCCAGTACTTC.

This clonotype was seen only a few times. The rearrangement joins TRBV6-2 or TRBV6-3 to TRBJ1-1, with a weak D call TRBD1 (5 bases). Germline lookup yields CDR1 MNHEY and CDR2 SVGEGT. The CDR3 consists of 13 residues. Trimming pared 7 bases from V and 5 bases from J, leaving 14 bases between. The CDR3 here is CASKGTFRTEAFF. CDR3 in DNA: TGTGCCAGCAAGGGGACCTTTAGGACTGAAGCTTTCTTT.

This chain connects TRBV20-1 to TRBJ2-5, with 7 bases fitting TRBD2. V trimming: 5 bases; J trimming: 2 bases; junction bases outside the gene matches: 11. The CDR3 is made up of 15 amino acids. Germline CDR1 and CDR2: DFQATT and SNEGSKA (reference sequence). The CDR3 region has the DNA TGCAGTGCTCCAACTTCTAGCGGAGGGCAAGAGACCCAGTACTTC. Encoded protein: CSAPTSSGGQETQYF.